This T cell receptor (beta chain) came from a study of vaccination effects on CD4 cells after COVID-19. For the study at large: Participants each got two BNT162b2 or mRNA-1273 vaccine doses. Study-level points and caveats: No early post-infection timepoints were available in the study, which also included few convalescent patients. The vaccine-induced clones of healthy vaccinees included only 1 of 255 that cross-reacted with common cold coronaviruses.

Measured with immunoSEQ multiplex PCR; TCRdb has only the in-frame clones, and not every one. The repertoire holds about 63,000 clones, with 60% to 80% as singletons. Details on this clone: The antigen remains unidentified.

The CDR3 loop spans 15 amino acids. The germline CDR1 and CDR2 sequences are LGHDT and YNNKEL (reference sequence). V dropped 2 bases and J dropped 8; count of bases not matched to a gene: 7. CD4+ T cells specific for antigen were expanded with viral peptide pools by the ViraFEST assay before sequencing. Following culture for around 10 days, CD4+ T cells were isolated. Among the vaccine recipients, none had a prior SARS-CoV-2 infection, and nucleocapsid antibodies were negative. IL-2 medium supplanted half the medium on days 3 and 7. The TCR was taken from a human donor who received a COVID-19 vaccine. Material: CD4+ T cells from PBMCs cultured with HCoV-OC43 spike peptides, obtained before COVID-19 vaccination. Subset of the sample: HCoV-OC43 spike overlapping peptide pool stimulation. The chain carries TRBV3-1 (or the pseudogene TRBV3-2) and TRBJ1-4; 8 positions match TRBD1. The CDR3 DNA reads TGTGCCAGCAGCCAACAGGGGGCCGGGAGAGAAAAACTGTTTTTT. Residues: CASSQQGAGREKLFF.